One and the same sample provided the 7 T cell receptor beta chains below, sequenced in a study of sequential checkpoint blockade in melanoma. Treatment defined: randomized to nivolumab then ipilimumab (arm A) or the reverse (arm B). The repertoire was sequenced with immunoSEQ multiplex PCR; TCRdb's copy has only in-frame clones and lacks some. This sample has around 6,000 clones, with roughly 50% found just once. The sequencing used CD8+ T cells sorted from blood (inferred from file names), collected from a patient given nivolumab and ipilimumab in sequence. These receptors were collected from a human patient with melanoma. Some clones in this sample may be carry-over from other donors' samples.

This clone was detected only a few times. This chain uses TRBV4-1 with TRBJ1-2; 10 bases align to TRBD1. V dropped 6 bases and J dropped 8; count of bases not matched to a gene: 12. Germline-derived CDR1 and CDR2 are MGHRA and YSYEKL. The CDR3 covers 15 residues. In DNA form, the CDR3 reads TGCGCCAGCAGATACTTCCCCGGGACAGGGGAAGGCTACACCTTC. It codes for CASRYFPGTGEGYTF.

This rearrangement joins TRBV15 to TRBJ2-7; tentatively, D is TRBD1 (5 bases). Trimming stripped 0 bases from V and 3 bases from J, with 12 bases between. Germline CDR1 is LNHNV and CDR2 is YYDKDF (reference sequence). CDR3 length: 15 amino acids. CDR3 nucleotide sequence: TGTGCCACCAGCAGAGATGGGGCAGCCAGCTACGAGCAGTACTTC. Its translation: CATSRDGAASYEQYF.

For this clone: The junction shows a germline mismatch at one end, possibly a read error. This chain links TRBV7-7 with TRBJ2-5; D ambiguous. CDR3 length equals 11 residues. CDR1 is SSHAT, CDR2 FNYEAQ, per germline (reference sequence). The chain's CDR3 is CASSSSETQYF. Written as DNA, the CDR3 is TGTGCTAGCAGCTCCAGTGAGACCCAGTACTTC.

The chain carries TRBV27 and TRBJ1-5; TRBD1 matches 10 bases. The CDR3 has 14 residues. With 2 bases clipped from V and 5 bases from J, the junction kept 0 bases outside the gene matches. Germline CDR1 MNHEY, CDR2 SMNVEV (reference sequence). The CDR3 loop is CASSLGQGDQPQHF. The CDR3 nucleotides are TGTGCCAGCAGTTTAGGACAGGGGGATCAGCCCCAGCATTTT.

The rearrangement uses TRBV10-2 and TRBJ2-7; TRBD1 agrees at 9 bases. Germline values: CDR1 WSHSY, CDR2 SAAADI. The CDR3 contains 14 residues. J was trimmed by 3 bases and V by 0 bases; bases with no gene match: 0. The CDR3 nucleotides read TGCGCCAGCAGTGAGTCGACAGGGGGCTACGAGCAGTACTTC. It translates to CASSESTGGYEQYF.

The CDR3 nucleotides read TGCGCCAGCAGCCAAGATCCAGGGCTGACTGAAGCTTTCTTT. Residues: CASSQDPGLTEAFF. The chain joins TRBV4-3 to TRBJ1-1; TRBD1 is a possible D gene (5 bases). Germline CDR1 reads LGHNA; CDR2 reads YSLEER. V lost 0 bases, J lost 5 bases, and 10 bases lay in between. The CDR3 consists of 14 residues.

This clone was counted a few times. V is TRBV5-6 and J is TRBJ2-7, with D perhaps TRBD2 (5 bases). The CDR3 is 12 amino acids. Germline CDR1 and CDR2: SGHDT and YYEEEE. V lost 4 bases and J 11 bases, leaving 16 bases between the germline ends. As DNA, the CDR3 is TGTGCCAGCAGCCGAACTGGGGTCGGGGAGTACTTC. It encodes CASSRTGVGEYF.